Listed here is a single T cell receptor beta chain. Antigen: not known. The sample is drawn from a study of T cell repertoires in cytomegalovirus infection. Study-wide context: Public TCR beta signatures marked donors with CMV infection and the matching HLA. Points from the study as a whole: CMV-specific TCR beta clonotypes restricted by HLA-C dominated the ex vivo response. The study identified carriers of CMV plus the relevant HLA from cumulative public TCR beta family frequency.

CDR1 is SGHVS and CDR2 is FNYEAQ in the germline V gene. The CDR3 totals 13 residues. V dropped 1 base and J dropped 6 bases, with 9 bases sitting between them. TCRdb passed the reads through MiXCR, listing each CDR3 protein once. The data contain approximately 910,000 distinct CDR3 sequences, around 32% of them singletons. The receptor comes from a human donor in good health (CMV status not recorded). Some clones in this sample may be carry-over from other donors' samples. The source was cultured CD8+ T cells from PBMCs, collected from culture after CMV antigen stimulation. The J gene is TRBJ1-1, the V gene TRBV7-6, with D uncertain. CDR3 region: CASSLGLRPEAFF. The DNA for the CDR3 is TGTGCCAGCAGCTTAGGCTTAAGGCCTGAAGCTTTCTTT.